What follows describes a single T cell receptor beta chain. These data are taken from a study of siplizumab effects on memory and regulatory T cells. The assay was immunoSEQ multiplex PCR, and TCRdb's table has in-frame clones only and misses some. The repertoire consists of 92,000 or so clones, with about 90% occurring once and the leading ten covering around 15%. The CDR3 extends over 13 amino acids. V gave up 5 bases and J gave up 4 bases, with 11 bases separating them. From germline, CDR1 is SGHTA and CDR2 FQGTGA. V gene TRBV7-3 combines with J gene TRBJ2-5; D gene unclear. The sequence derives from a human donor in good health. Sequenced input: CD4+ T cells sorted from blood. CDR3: CASSPRIGETQYF. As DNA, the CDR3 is TGTGCCAGCAGCCCCAGGATAGGAGAGACCCAGTACTTC.